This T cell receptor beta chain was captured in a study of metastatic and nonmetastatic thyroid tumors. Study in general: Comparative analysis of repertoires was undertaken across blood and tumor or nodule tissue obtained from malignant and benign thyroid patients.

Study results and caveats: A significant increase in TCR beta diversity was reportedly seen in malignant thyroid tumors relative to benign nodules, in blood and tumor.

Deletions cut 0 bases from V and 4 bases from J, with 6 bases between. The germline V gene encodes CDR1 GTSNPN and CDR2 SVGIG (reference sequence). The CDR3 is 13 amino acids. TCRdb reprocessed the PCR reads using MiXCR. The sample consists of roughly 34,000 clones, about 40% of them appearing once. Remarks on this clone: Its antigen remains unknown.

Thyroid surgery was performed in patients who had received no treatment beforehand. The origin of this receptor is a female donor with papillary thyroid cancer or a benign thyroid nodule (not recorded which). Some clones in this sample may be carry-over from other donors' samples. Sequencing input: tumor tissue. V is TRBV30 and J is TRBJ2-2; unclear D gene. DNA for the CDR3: TGTGCCTGGAGTGTCGCCGGCACCGGGGAGCTGTTTTTT. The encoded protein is CAWSVAGTGELFF. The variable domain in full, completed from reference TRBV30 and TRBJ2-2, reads SQTIHQWPATLVQPVGSPLSLECTVEGTSNPNLYWYRQAAGRGLQLLFYSVGIGQISSEVPQNLSASRPQDRQFILSSKKLLLSDSGFYLCAWSVAGTGELFFGEGSRLTVL.